This T cell receptor beta chain was identified in a study of cytomegalovirus exposure and HLA in healthy donors. Study-level findings and limits: Excluded were some V segments that proved indistinguishable, including TRBV6-2 and TRBV6-3. A further, later analysis showed that HLA-associated TCR beta chains (compared with equally common others) were more clonally expanded. Later analysis identified around 15,000 TCR beta sequences associated with HLA alleles, using a false discovery rate threshold of 0.05. A missense DCLRE1C variant was associated with V- and J-gene trimming of TCR beta chains in a later analysis, and an independent cohort replicated the association.

Worth noting for this clone: The antigen is not known.

Trimming at V came to 4 bases and at J to 7 bases, leaving 4 bases not matched to a gene. There are 14 residues in the CDR3. Germline CDR1 MNHNS, CDR2 SASEGT. PCR employed 60 Vbeta and 13 Jbeta primers. Clones were read by immunoSEQ multiplex PCR, and TCRdb kept only the in-frame ones, dropping some. The sample has about 140,000 clones; approximately 73% are singletons. V usage is TRBV6-1 and J usage is TRBJ1-2, with 12 bases that match TRBD1. The receptor was isolated from a man aged 25 to 40 in good health and CMV-seropositive. Material for sequencing was PBMCs. The CDR3 DNA reads TGTGCCAGCAGTGGGGGACAGGGGGCGATTGGCTACACCTTC. Translating it yields CASSGGQGAIGYTF.